One and the same sample provided the 3 T cell receptor beta chains below, sequenced in a study of T cells after yellow fever vaccination. TCRdb redid the calling of the 5' RACE reads with MiXCR, one entry per CDR3 protein. The sample lists about 170,000 distinct CDR3 sequences, about 10% occurring once. The input for sequencing was CD8+ T cells sorted from PBMCs, taken 15 days after the yellow fever booster vaccination. The receptors were sampled from a man aged 18 to 29 who received the YFV17D yellow fever vaccine.

This clonotype was seen only a few times. V usage is TRBV25-1 and J usage is TRBJ2-5; D gene unclear. This CDR3 is built from 12 residues. V was shortened by 7 bases and J by 5 bases, with 11 bases between the two germline ends. The germline gives CDR1 MGHDK, CDR2 SYGVNS. CDR3 loop: CASMLDYETQYF. Written as DNA, the CDR3 is TGTGCCAGCATGTTGGATTACGAGACCCAGTACTTC.

This clonotype was seen a handful of times. The chain links TRBV12-3 or TRBV12-4 to TRBJ2-3; 9 bases match TRBD2. The CDR3 length is 15 residues. With V trimmed by 4 bases and J by 1 base, 3 bases remained unmatched. CDR3: CASSYQRGGTDTQYF. CDR3 nucleotides: TGTGCCAGCAGTTACCAGCGGGGGGGCACAGATACGCAGTATTTT.

This clonotype turned up a few times. This chain joins TRBV20-1 and TRBJ2-7, with D unclear. Germline lookup yields CDR1 DFQATT and CDR2 SNEGSKA (reference sequence). V dropped 6 bases and J dropped 3 bases, with 12 bases sitting between them. The CDR3 extends over 12 amino acids. CDR3 sequence: CSAWTGNYEQYF. The CDR3 DNA is TGCAGTGCGTGGACGGGTAACTACGAGCAGTACTTC.